This TCR beta chain emerged from a study of a mutant IDH1 vaccine in newly diagnosed glioma. About the research overall: Sex distribution of treated patients was roughly 60% male and about 38% female; mean age was around 40 years.

Libraries were prepared by immunoSEQ multiplex PCR; TCRdb keeps only in-frame clonotypes and omits some of them. Of tens of thousands of clones listed, roughly 92% are singletons. Of note for this clone: Its matching antigen is unknown.

The study, taken as a whole, reports: Pseudoprogression apparently tracked independently of changes in top peripheral T cell clonotypes.

The CDR3 loop spans 15 amino acids. Germline assignment: CDR1 SGHRS and CDR2 YFSETQ. V was clipped by 4 bases and J by 6 bases; unmatched bases: 8. This sample's time point: baseline, week 1 (first vaccination visit). Stated treatment: pre-vaccination baseline after standard-of-care therapy. Those who donated had recent WHO grade 3 or 4 IDH1-mutant, ATRX-lost astrocytomas. The sample here was PBMCs, taken from a glioma patient treated with radiotherapy, temozolomide or both. This clonotype originated in a man aged 18 to 29 with glioma. The chain is built from TRBV5-1 and TRBJ2-2; 8 bases map to TRBD1. The CDR3 protein is CASSVGQGTAGELFF. CDR3 nucleotide sequence: TGCGCCAGCAGCGTAGGACAGGGAACCGCCGGGGAGCTGTTTTTT.